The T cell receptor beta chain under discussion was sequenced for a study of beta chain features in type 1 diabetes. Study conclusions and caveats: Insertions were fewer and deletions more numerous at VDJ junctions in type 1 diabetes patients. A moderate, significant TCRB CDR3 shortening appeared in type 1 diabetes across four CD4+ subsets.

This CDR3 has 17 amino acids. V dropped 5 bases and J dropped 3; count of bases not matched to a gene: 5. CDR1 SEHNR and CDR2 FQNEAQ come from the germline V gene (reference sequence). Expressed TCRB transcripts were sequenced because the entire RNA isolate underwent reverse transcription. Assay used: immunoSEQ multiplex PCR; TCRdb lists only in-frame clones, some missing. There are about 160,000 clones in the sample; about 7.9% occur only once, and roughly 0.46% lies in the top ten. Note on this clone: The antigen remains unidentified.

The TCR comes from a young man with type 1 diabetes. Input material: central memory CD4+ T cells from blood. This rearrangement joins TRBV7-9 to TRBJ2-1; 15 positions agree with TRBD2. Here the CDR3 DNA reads TGTGCCAGCAGCCCAGGACTAGCGGGAGGGGGCTACAATGAGCAGTTCTTC. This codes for CASSPGLAGGGYNEQFF. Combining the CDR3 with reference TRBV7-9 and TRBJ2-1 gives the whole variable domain DTGVSQNPRHKITKRGQNVTFRCDPISEHNRLYWYRQTLGQGPEFLTYFQNEAQLEKSRLLSDRFSAERPKGSFSTLEIQRTEQGDSAMYLCASSPGLAGGGYNEQFFGPGTRLTVL.